This T cell receptor (beta chain) was captured by sequencing in a study of T-cell memory formation after mild COVID-19. On the study more broadly: Clusters of TCRs were largely donor specific.

The V segment lost 4 bases and the J segment 5 bases; nucleotides outside the gene matches: 7. Germline V CDR1 and CDR2: SGHTA, FQGNSA. The CDR3 consists of 16 residues. With respect to this clonotype: The antigen is unknown.

TCRdb re-called the 5' RACE reads with MiXCR, one entry per CDR3 protein. The top ten hold around 13% of the sample, which has over 400,000 distinct CDR3 sequences, more than 20% seen once. General study points: For contracting clones, CD4+ ones sat mainly in CM and EM, CD8+ in EMRA.

Sequenced: PBMCs or a T cell subset sorted from them (not recorded which). This sequence joins TRBV7-2 and TRBJ2-7; 14 bases are shared with TRBD2. This clonotype was sampled from an adult woman who had mild COVID-19 (a few samples of this study predate the infection). Cell type and time point are not known. The CDR3 here is CASSYSGTSGSHEQYF. As DNA, the CDR3 is TGTGCCAGCAGCTACTCCGGGACTAGCGGGAGTCACGAGCAGTACTTC.